This TCR beta chain was identified during a study of blood T cell repertoires in COVID-19. Study context: Collection of acute and convalescent COVID-19 samples took place in the United States, Italy and Spain.

The V end lost 8 bases, the J end lost 7 bases, and 15 bases lay between the germline ends. This CDR3 has 13 amino acids. Original handling: How many nucleated cells were present was estimated from reference gene primer amplification. Sequenced by immunoSEQ multiplex PCR; TCRdb stores in-frame clones only, minus some. That table gives V, J and clone size, and the DNA gave D and trimming. This table has some 50,000 clones, around 80% appearing once. This receptor was obtained from a woman older than 75 with acute or convalescent COVID-19. Material: peripheral blood. The chain joins TRBV12-3 or TRBV12-4 to TRBJ1-5; D is unresolved. As DNA, the CDR3 is TGTGCCAGCGGCTCGGAGGTGGACCAGCCCCAGCATTTT. Its translation is CASGSEVDQPQHF.